This T cell receptor (beta chain) was obtained from a study of post-analysis software for immune sequencing data. Study context: The disease courses spanned relapsing-remitting, secondary progressive and progressive-relapsing forms of multiple sclerosis. Overall study findings and caveats: The F measure placed samples prepared in the same batch into strongly shared clusters. Five or six TRBV segments appeared more often in patients than in controls, and TRBV5-6, TRBV5-1 and TRBV20-1 were among these.

Each TCR beta cDNA library carried unique molecular identifiers. Input populations of roughly 1 to 11 million T cells gave rise to roughly 0.5 million cDNA molecules. TCRdb independently ran MiXCR on the PCR reads; one entry per CDR3 protein. The table has 650,000 to 900,000 distinct CDR3 sequences, approximately 44% seen once. Germline loops: CDR1 MRHNA, CDR2 SNTAGT. This CDR3 comprises 15 residues. Losses at the gene ends were 6 bases for V and 6 bases for J; bases not matched to a gene: 7. As regards this clonotype: Antigen unknown.

This clonotype was sampled from a girl aged 10-17 years with multiple sclerosis. The chain uses TRBV6-4 and TRBJ2-1, with 11 bases identical to TRBD2. The sequenced sample consisted of blood. CDR3 residues: CASSQLAGAGNEQFF. The CDR3, as DNA: TGTGCCAGCAGCCAACTAGCGGGAGCAGGCAATGAGCAGTTCTTC.